This T cell receptor beta chain was observed in a study of OX40 agonist ivuxolimab in advanced cancers. This CDR3 is 18 amino acids long. The V and J ends lost 3 bases and 1 base, in that order; junction bases with no gene match: 9. Germline V lookup: CDR1 SGHAT, CDR2 FQNNGV. As to this clone: Its antigen is not known.

Sequencing was performed with immunoSEQ multiplex PCR; in TCRdb, only in-frame clones are kept and a portion is missing. The data contain some 48,000 clones, over 75% of them seen just once; the ten biggest clones take up approximately 7.9%. General study findings and limits: In general, CD8+ T cells held more expanded clones than CD4+ did, on average. The expanded peripheral T cells' antigen specificity was not determined.

The genes are TRBV11-2 and TRBJ2-1; 10 bases are a match to TRBD1. This clonotype was sampled from an adult with an advanced solid tumor such as melanoma, head and neck, liver or kidney cancer. The source was CD4+ or CD8+ T cells sorted from blood, collected in a trial of the OX40 agonist ivuxolimab. The CDR3 is CASSFRSQGQGSYNEQFF. The DNA of the CDR3 is TGTGCCAGCAGCTTTCGTAGTCAGGGACAGGGGTCCTACAATGAGCAGTTCTTC.